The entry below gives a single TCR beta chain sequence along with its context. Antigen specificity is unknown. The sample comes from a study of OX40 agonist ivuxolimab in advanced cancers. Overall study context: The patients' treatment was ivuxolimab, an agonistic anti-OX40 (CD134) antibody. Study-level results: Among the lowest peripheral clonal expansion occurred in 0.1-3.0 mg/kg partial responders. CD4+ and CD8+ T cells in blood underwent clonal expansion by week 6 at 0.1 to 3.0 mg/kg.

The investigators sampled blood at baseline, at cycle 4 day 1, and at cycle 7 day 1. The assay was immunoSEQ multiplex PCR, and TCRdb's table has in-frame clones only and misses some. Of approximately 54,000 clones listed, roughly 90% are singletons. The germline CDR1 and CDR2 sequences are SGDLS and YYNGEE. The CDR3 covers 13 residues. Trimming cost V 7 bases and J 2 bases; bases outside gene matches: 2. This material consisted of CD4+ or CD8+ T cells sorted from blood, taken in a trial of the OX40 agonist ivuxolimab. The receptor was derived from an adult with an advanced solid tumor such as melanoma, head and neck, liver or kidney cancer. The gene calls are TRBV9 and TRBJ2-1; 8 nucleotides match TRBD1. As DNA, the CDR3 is TGTGCCAGCGGGACAGGAACCTACAATGAGCAGTTCTTC. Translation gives CASGTGTYNEQFF.